The rows below give T cell receptor beta chains drawn from one sample of a study of blood T cell repertoires in COVID-19. Here immunoSEQ multiplex PCR was the method, and the copy in TCRdb shows in-frame clones only, minus some. The repertoire holds around 100,000 clones, with around 89% as singletons. Material for sequencing was peripheral blood. The receptors originated from an elderly woman with acute or convalescent COVID-19. The CDR3 runs from the conserved cysteine through the conserved F or W. Each record gives: V gene, D gene, clone size, CDR3 length, J gene, CDR3 protein, CDR3 DNA. A D gene is named only where the DNA matches it firmly. Some rows have no size entry. The others give once, few or many, or a class for an expanded clone.

v_call: TRBV11-2
d_call: .
clone_size: .
cdr3_length: 15
j_call: TRBJ2-7
cdr3_aa: CASTRDQRGGYEQYF
cdr3_nt: TGTGCCAGCACCCGAGATCAGAGGGGGGGCTACGAGCAGTACTTC

v_call: TRBV19
d_call: TRBD1
clone_size: .
cdr3_length: 16
j_call: TRBJ2-2
cdr3_aa: CASSSTGRIGTGELFF
cdr3_nt: TGTGCCAGTAGTTCGACAGGGCGAATTGGCACCGGGGAGCTGTTTTTT

v_call: TRBV7-2
d_call: .
clone_size: .
cdr3_length: 15
j_call: TRBJ1-1
cdr3_aa: CASSFQGMGGTEAFF
cdr3_nt: TGTGCCAGCAGCTTTCAGGGAATGGGAGGAACTGAAGCTTTCTTT

v_call: TRBV11-2
d_call: TRBD1
clone_size: .
cdr3_length: 13
j_call: TRBJ2-7
cdr3_aa: CASSRQGTYEQYF
cdr3_nt: TGTGCCAGCAGCCGACAGGGGACCTACGAGCAGTACTTC

v_call: TRBV13
d_call: .
clone_size: .
cdr3_length: 13
j_call: TRBJ2-1
cdr3_aa: CASSLNTYNEQFF
cdr3_nt: TGTGCCAGCAGCTTAAACACCTACAATGAGCAGTTCTTC

v_call: TRBV14
d_call: .
clone_size: .
cdr3_length: 16
j_call: TRBJ1-1
cdr3_aa: CASSDWGSLGNTEAFF
cdr3_nt: TGTGCCAGCAGCGATTGGGGCAGCCTTGGGAACACTGAAGCTTTCTTT

v_call: TRBV19
d_call: TRBD1
clone_size: .
cdr3_length: 15
j_call: TRBJ1-2
cdr3_aa: CASSPRTGDVYGYTF
cdr3_nt: TGTGCCAGTAGTCCCCGGACAGGGGATGTTTATGGCTACACCTTC

v_call: TRBV2
d_call: TRBD1
clone_size: once
cdr3_length: 14
j_call: TRBJ2-2
cdr3_aa: CASRWTGGTGELFF
cdr3_nt: TGTGCCAGCAGATGGACAGGGGGCACCGGGGAGCTGTTTTTT

v_call: TRBV2
d_call: TRBD1
clone_size: .
cdr3_length: 15
j_call: TRBJ2-5
cdr3_aa: CASSKMTGVGETQYF
cdr3_nt: TGTGCCAGCAGTAAAATGACAGGGGTCGGCGAGACCCAGTACTTC

v_call: TRBV5-1
d_call: .
clone_size: .
cdr3_length: 14
j_call: TRBJ2-7
cdr3_aa: CASSLATQGYEQYF
cdr3_nt: TGCGCCAGCAGCTTGGCCACACAGGGTTACGAGCAGTACTTC

v_call: TRBV19
d_call: .
clone_size: .
cdr3_length: 16
j_call: TRBJ2-3
cdr3_aa: CASAPSSNFFTDTQYF
cdr3_nt: TGTGCCAGCGCCCCTTCGTCCAACTTTTTCACAGATACGCAGTATTTT

v_call: TRBV7-9
d_call: .
clone_size: .
cdr3_length: 13
j_call: TRBJ2-3
cdr3_aa: CASSLGFQDTQYF
cdr3_nt: TGTGCCAGCAGCTTAGGCTTCCAGGATACGCAGTATTTT

v_call: TRBV4-3
d_call: .
clone_size: .
cdr3_length: 14
j_call: TRBJ1-2
cdr3_aa: CASSQVGFFGGYTF
cdr3_nt: TGCGCCAGCAGCCAGGTGGGCTTTTTTGGCGGCTACACCTTC

v_call: TRBV23-1
d_call: .
clone_size: .
cdr3_length: 17
j_call: TRBJ1-1
cdr3_aa: CASSQGPGQTEGTEAFF
cdr3_nt: TGCGCCAGCAGTCAAGGACCAGGACAGACCGAAGGCACTGAAGCTTTCTTT

v_call: TRBV5-6
d_call: .
clone_size: .
cdr3_length: 15
j_call: TRBJ1-4
cdr3_aa: CASSTVGLGNEKLFF
cdr3_nt: TGTGCCAGCAGCACGGTAGGACTCGGAAATGAAAAACTGTTTTTT

v_call: TRBV11-2
d_call: .
clone_size: .
cdr3_length: 17
j_call: TRBJ2-3
cdr3_aa: CASSQTIGGTSTDTQYF
cdr3_nt: TGTGCCAGCAGCCAAACCATAGGGGGAACTAGCACAGATACGCAGTATTTT

v_call: TRBV7-6
d_call: TRBD2
clone_size: .
cdr3_length: 19
j_call: TRBJ2-2
cdr3_aa: CASSLQGLAGRSNTGELFF
cdr3_nt: TGTGCCAGCAGCTTACAAGGACTAGCGGGGCGATCGAACACCGGGGAGCTGTTTTTT

v_call: TRBV18
d_call: .
clone_size: .
cdr3_length: 16
j_call: TRBJ1-1
cdr3_aa: CASSPPFGGFVTEAFF
cdr3_nt: TGTGCCAGCTCACCACCGTTCGGGGGGTTCGTCACTGAAGCTTTCTTT

v_call: TRBV21-1
d_call: .
clone_size: .
cdr3_length: 15
j_call: TRBJ2-5
cdr3_aa: CASSRTSGGNETQYF
cdr3_nt: TGTGCCAGCAGCAGGACTAGCGGGGGCAACGAGACCCAGTACTTC

v_call: TRBV19
d_call: .
clone_size: .
cdr3_length: 13
j_call: TRBJ2-4
cdr3_aa: CASSVDSRNIQYF
cdr3_nt: TGTGCCAGTAGTGTCGACAGCCGGAACATTCAGTACTTC